This passage covers 14 T cell receptor beta chains from one sample sequenced in a study of T cell responses to AZD1222 COVID-19 vaccine. Assay: immunoSEQ multiplex PCR; the TCRdb copy retains only in-frame clones and omits some. The sample carries about 100,000 clones, around 82% recorded once. The source material was peripheral blood, sampled on day 0 of AZD1222 vaccination. The origin of the receptors is an adult in good health.

V is TRBV10-2 and J is TRBJ1-1; perhaps TRBD1 as D (6 bases). The CDR3 spans 10 residues. Germline-derived CDR1 and CDR2 are WSHSY and SAAADI. Trimming left V 8 bases short and J 11 bases short, with 12 bases between. The CDR3 sequence is CASGTGAAFF. The CDR3 nucleotides read TGCGCCAGCGGAACGGGGGCGGCTTTCTTT.

The rearrangement uses TRBV6-5 and TRBJ1-2; perhaps TRBD1 as D (6 bases). Trimming left V 6 bases short and J 3 bases short, with 11 bases between. This CDR3 region has 13 residues. CDR1 and CDR2 (germline): MNHEY, SVGAGI. CDR3 in amino acids: CASRRGQYYGYTF. CDR3 DNA: TGTGCCAGCAGGCGGGGGCAGTACTATGGCTACACCTTC.

The chain combines TRBV4-1 with TRBJ2-3, with unresolved D. Looked up from germline, CDR1 is MGHRA and CDR2 is YSYEKL. The CDR3 sequence is 13 residues long. The V end lost 4 bases, the J end lost 0 bases, and 5 bases lay between the germline ends. CDR3 in amino acids: CASSLSSTDTQYF. The CDR3 bases are TGCGCCAGCAGCCTTAGTAGCACAGATACGCAGTATTTT.

The chain has TRBV11-2 and TRBJ1-1, with D tentatively TRBD1 (5 bases). The ends were cut back, 0 bases at V and 0 bases at J, with 14 bases in the middle. Germline values: CDR1 SGHAT, CDR2 FQNNGV. CDR3 length: 17 residues. The CDR3, as DNA: TGTGCCAGCAGCTTAGACAGGGTTCCAAATATGAACACTGAAGCTTTCTTT. Translated: CASSLDRVPNMNTEAFF.

This clone was seen just once. The chain has TRBV28 and TRBJ1-2; D unclear. Germline assignment: CDR1 MDHEN and CDR2 SYDVKM. With 6 bases removed from V and 5 bases from J, the gap between germline ends came to 7 bases. The CDR3 runs to 11 residues. As DNA, the CDR3 is TGTGCCAGCAGCTCACGGTATGGCTACACCTTC. It encodes CASSSRYGYTF.

The chain couples TRBV12-5 to TRBJ1-6, with TRBD1 as a possible D gene (6 bases). There are 16 residues in the CDR3. Looked up from germline, CDR1 is LGHNT and CDR2 is FRNRAP. V lost 0 bases and J lost 9, with 15 bases in between. The CDR3 protein is CASGLVLGGAGSPLHF. The CDR3 nucleotides are TGTGCTAGTGGTTTGGTACTGGGGGGCGCGGGTTCACCCCTCCACTTT.

The gene calls are TRBV19 and TRBJ1-2; no definite D call. Trimming took off 3 bases at V and 4 bases at J, with 12 bases between the two ends. The CDR3 runs to 14 residues. Germline V CDR1 and CDR2: LNHDA, SQIVND (reference sequence). The DNA for the CDR3 is TGTGCCAGTAGTATTTCCTCCGGAGGCTATGGCTACACCTTC. Protein: CASSISSGGYGYTF.

This chain joins TRBV11-3 and TRBJ1-2; the D gene is possibly TRBD1 (6 bases). Trimming cost V 5 bases and J 0 bases, with 16 bases left between them. CDR3 length: 16 residues. From germline, CDR1 is SGHNT and CDR2 YENEEA. The CDR3: CASSPRGERANYGYTF. In DNA form, the CDR3 reads TGTGCCAGCAGCCCAAGGGGGGAGAGAGCTAACTATGGCTACACCTTC.

The chain is built from TRBV2 and TRBJ2-3, with 11 bases that match TRBD2. Germline CDR1 is SNHLY and CDR2 is FYNNEI. The junction had 10 bases not matched to a gene; V was cut back by 4 bases and J by 7 bases. The CDR3 contains 16 residues. CDR3: CASSVSLAGGANTQYF. The DNA of the CDR3 is TGTGCCAGCAGTGTTTCCCTAGCGGGAGGAGCGAATACGCAGTATTTT.

The V call is TRBV4-3, the J call TRBJ1-5; D possibly corresponds to TRBD1 (5 bases). The germline gives CDR1 LGHNA, CDR2 YSLEER. The CDR3 runs to 15 residues. V dropped 0 bases and J dropped 3 bases, with 9 bases sitting between them. The CDR3 loop is CASSQEGGTNQPQHF. The CDR3 nucleotides are TGCGCCAGCAGCCAAGAGGGGGGTACCAATCAGCCCCAGCATTTT.

The V call is TRBV18, the J call TRBJ2-7; the match to TRBD2 covers 7 bases. The CDR3 consists of 15 residues. CDR1 is KGHSH, CDR2 LQKENI, per germline. Trimming removed 5 bases from V and 1 base from J; junction bases left unmatched: 8. The CDR3 coding sequence is TGTGCCAGCTCAAGTTCCGGGACTACGTCCTACGAGCAGTACTTC. Translated: CASSSSGTTSYEQYF.

The genes are TRBV5-4 and TRBJ2-1, with 7 bases aligning to TRBD1. Germline values: CDR1 SGHNT, CDR2 YYREEE (reference sequence). Trimming at V came to 3 bases and at J to 5 bases, leaving 11 bases not matched to a gene. CDR3 length: 16 amino acids. CDR3 bases: TGTGCCAGCAGCTCCTCGACAGGGCGACGTAACAATGAGCAGTTCTTC. Its protein product is CASSSSTGRRNNEQFF. Variable domain in full (rest from reference TRBV5-4 and TRBJ2-1): ETGVTQSPTHLIKTRGQQVTLRCSSQSGHNTVSWYQQALGQGPQFIFQYYREEENGRGNFPPRFSGLQFPNYSSELNVNALELDDSALYLCASSSSTGRRNNEQFFGPGTRLTVL.

A note on this clone: The identical CDR3 is also encoded by other nucleotide sequences in the sample. J is TRBJ1-2 and V is TRBV19; possibly TRBD1 for D (6 bases). Between the trimmed V and J ends, which lost 1 base and 8 bases, there was a span of 11 bases. Looked up from germline, CDR1 is LNHDA and CDR2 is SQIVND (reference sequence). This CDR3 is 13 amino acids long. The CDR3 DNA is TGTGCCAGTAGTATAGCAGGGGCTGGAGGCTACACCTTC. The encoded protein is CASSIAGAGGYTF.

This clone was seen a single time. CDR3 sequence: CSAPFPLEQYF. In nucleotides, the CDR3 is TGCAGTGCCCCTTTTCCCCTCGAGCAGTACTTC. The chain couples TRBV20-1 to TRBJ2-7; no reliable D call. Trimming removed 6 bases at V and 6 bases at J, with 12 bases between. This CDR3 is built from 11 residues. Germline CDR1 is DFQATT and CDR2 is SNEGSKA (reference sequence).